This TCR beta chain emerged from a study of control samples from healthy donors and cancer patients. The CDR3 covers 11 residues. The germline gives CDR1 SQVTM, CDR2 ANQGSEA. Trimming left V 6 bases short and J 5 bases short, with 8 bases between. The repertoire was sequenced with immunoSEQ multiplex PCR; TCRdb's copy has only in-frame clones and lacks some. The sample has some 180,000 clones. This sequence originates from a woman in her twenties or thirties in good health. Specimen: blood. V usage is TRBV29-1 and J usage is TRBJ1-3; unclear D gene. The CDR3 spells CSVVSRNTIYF. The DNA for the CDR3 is TGCAGCGTCGTATCGAGAAACACCATATATTTT.